This T cell receptor (beta chain) was observed in a study of blood T cell repertoires in COVID-19. Original analysis: Nucleated cell number was recorded as an estimate derived from reference gene primer amplification. Method: immunoSEQ multiplex PCR; TCRdb's copy keeps in-frame clones and lacks some. V and J calls and clone size follow that table, whereas D and trimming were derived from the DNA. The sample has roughly 230,000 clones, 88% seen once. Germline loops: CDR1 SGHRS, CDR2 YFSETQ. The CDR3 extends over 16 amino acids. With V trimmed by 5 bases and J by 1 base, 9 bases remained unmatched. The V and J genes are TRBV5-1 and TRBJ2-3; 8 nucleotides agree with TRBD2. The sequenced sample was peripheral blood. The TCR was taken from a man between 65 and 85 years old with acute or convalescent COVID-19. CDR3 sequence reads: CASRLGLARGTDTQYF. CDR3 in DNA: TGCGCCAGCAGGCTCGGACTAGCTAGAGGCACAGATACGCAGTATTTT.